This TCR beta chain was captured in a study of cytomegalovirus exposure and HLA in healthy donors. General observations from the study: Most of the CMV-associated TCR beta chains (in a later analysis) appeared to be HLA-restricted.

With 60 Vbeta and 13 Jbeta primers, the PCR was carried out. Profiling relied on immunoSEQ multiplex PCR, and the TCRdb table lists in-frame clones only, not all of them. The sample records some 140,000 clones, less than 80% being singletons. This CDR3 spans 15 amino acids. The V gene end was trimmed by 4 bases and the J gene end by 8 bases; junction bases not matched to a gene: 13. Germline V lookup: CDR1 LGHNA, CDR2 YNFKEQ. Worth noting for this clone: The antigen remains unidentified.

Specimen: PBMCs. The source is a man aged 30 to 45 in good health and CMV-seronegative. This chain connects TRBV4-2 to TRBJ1-2, with 7 bases lining up with TRBD1. The CDR3 spells CASSPLTTGEDGYTF. The CDR3 nucleotides read TGTGCCAGCAGCCCTCTTACAACAGGGGAGGACGGCTACACCTTC.